These 5 T cell receptor beta chains were sequenced from one sample in a study of blood T cell repertoires in COVID-19. Data came from immunoSEQ multiplex PCR; TCRdb stores just in-frame clones and leaves some out. The data show fewer than 200,000 clones, roughly 86% seen once. Sequenced sample: peripheral blood. The receptors here all came from a man aged 40-50 years who had recovered from COVID-19.

CDR3 sequence reads: CASSSTFPGQGVYEQYF. The CDR3 DNA reads as TGTGCCAGCAGCTCAACTTTCCCGGGACAGGGGGTATACGAGCAGTACTTC. V usage is TRBV7-6 and J usage is TRBJ2-7, with TRBD1 identical over 11 bases. The CDR3 has 17 amino acids. Germline-derived CDR1 and CDR2 are SGHVS and FNYEAQ. With 4 bases clipped from V and 4 bases from J, the junction kept 12 bases outside the gene matches.

The V and J genes are TRBV3-1 (or the pseudogene TRBV3-2) and TRBJ2-1; D is uncertain. The CDR3 runs to 14 residues. The germline gives CDR1 LGHDT, CDR2 YNNKEL (reference sequence). Trimming pared 2 bases from V and 5 bases from J, leaving 10 bases between. The CDR3 loop is CASSQRRLNNEQFF. The CDR3 DNA follows: TGTGCCAGCAGCCAACGTCGGTTAAACAATGAGCAGTTCTTC.

V is TRBV7-2 and J is TRBJ2-3; D is possibly TRBD1 (5 bases). Trimming shortened V by 5 bases and J by 0 bases, and 9 bases separated the two germline ends. Germline V CDR1 and CDR2: SGHTA, FQGNSA. The CDR3 contains 14 residues. CDR3 region: CASSPRQSTDTQYF. The DNA for the CDR3 is TGTGCCAGCAGCCCCAGACAGAGCACAGATACGCAGTATTTT.

V and J are TRBV6-5 and TRBJ2-7; TRBD2 might be the D (6 bases). Germline-derived CDR1 and CDR2 are MNHEY and SVGAGI. Trimming stripped 8 bases from V and 6 bases from J, with 23 bases between. This CDR3 comprises 15 residues. CDR3 in amino acids: CASSGPGTPLSEQYF. In DNA form, the CDR3 reads TGTGCCAGCTCCGGTCCCGGGACTCCCCTTTCCGAGCAGTACTTC.

This clone appeared a single time. Here the CDR3 reads CASSEHQVLNSPLHF. In DNA, the CDR3 is TGTGCCAGCAGTGAACACCAAGTCCTAAATTCACCCCTCCACTTT. This chain joins TRBV6-1 and TRBJ1-6; D remains ambiguous. V was trimmed by 2 bases and J by 7 bases, leaving 12 bases between them. CDR1 and CDR2 (germline): MNHNS, SASEGT. The CDR3 totals 15 residues.